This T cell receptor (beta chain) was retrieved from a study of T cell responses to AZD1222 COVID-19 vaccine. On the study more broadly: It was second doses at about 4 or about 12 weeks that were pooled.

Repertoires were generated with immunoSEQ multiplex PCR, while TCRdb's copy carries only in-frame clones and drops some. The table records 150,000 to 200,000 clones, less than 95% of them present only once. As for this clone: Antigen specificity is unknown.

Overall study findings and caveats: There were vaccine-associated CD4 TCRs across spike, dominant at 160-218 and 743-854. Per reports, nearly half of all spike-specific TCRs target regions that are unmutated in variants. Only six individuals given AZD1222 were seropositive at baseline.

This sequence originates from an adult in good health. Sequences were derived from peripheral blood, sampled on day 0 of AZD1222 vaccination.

The CDR3 protein is CSARTAYEQYF. CDR3 coding DNA: TGCAGTGCGCGGACAGCCTACGAGCAGTACTTC. The gene calls are TRBV20-1 and TRBJ2-7, with D maybe TRBD1 (6 bases). V dropped 6 bases and J dropped 2 bases, with 8 bases sitting between them. The CDR3 length is 11 residues. Germline V gene lookup returns CDR1 DFQATT and CDR2 SNEGSKA (reference sequence).